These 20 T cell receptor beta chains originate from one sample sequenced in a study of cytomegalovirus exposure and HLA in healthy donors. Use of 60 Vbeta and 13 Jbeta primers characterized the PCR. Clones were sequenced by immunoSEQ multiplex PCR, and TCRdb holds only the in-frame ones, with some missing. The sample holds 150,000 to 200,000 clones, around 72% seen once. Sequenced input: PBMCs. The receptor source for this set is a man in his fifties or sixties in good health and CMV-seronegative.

DNA for the CDR3: TGTGCCAGCAGTCGACAACCGGGACAGGTCCGCACTGAAGCTTTCTTT. As protein: CASSRQPGQVRTEAFF. The V gene is TRBV28, the J gene TRBJ1-1; 8 nucleotides match TRBD1. V dropped 5 bases and J dropped 4; count of bases not matched to a gene: 12. This CDR3 is built from 16 residues. Germline V CDR1 and CDR2: MDHEN, SYDVKM.

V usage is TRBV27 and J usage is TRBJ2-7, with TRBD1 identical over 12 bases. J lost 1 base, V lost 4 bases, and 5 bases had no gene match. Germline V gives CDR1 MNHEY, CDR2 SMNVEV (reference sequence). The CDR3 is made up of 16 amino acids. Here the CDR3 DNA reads TGTGCCAGCAGTTCACCGGGACAGGGGGCGTCCTACGAGCAGTACTTC. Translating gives CASSSPGQGASYEQYF.

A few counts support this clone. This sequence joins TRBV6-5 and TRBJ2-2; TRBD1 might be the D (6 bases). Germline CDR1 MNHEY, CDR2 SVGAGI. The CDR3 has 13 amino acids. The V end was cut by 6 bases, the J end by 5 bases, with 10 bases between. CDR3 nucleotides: TGTGCCAGCAGACCAACAGGGACCGGGGAGCTGTTTTTT. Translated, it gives CASRPTGTGELFF.

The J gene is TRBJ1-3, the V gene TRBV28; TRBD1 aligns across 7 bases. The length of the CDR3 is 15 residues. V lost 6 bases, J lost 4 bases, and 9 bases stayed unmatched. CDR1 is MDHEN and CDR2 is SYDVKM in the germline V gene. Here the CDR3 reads CASRYRGPRGNTIYF. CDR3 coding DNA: TGTGCCAGCAGGTACAGGGGCCCCAGGGGAAACACCATATATTTT.

The chain's CDR3 is CASSPLGSPVDEKLFF. In nucleotides, the CDR3 is TGTGCCAGCTCACCCCTGGGCAGCCCGGTGGATGAAAAACTGTTTTTT. The rearrangement links TRBV18 to TRBJ1-4; D is ambiguous. Germline V gene data show CDR1 as KGHSH and CDR2 as LQKENI. The CDR3 sequence is 16 residues long. The V gene lost 3 bases and the J gene lost 6 bases, with 17 bases spanning the gap.

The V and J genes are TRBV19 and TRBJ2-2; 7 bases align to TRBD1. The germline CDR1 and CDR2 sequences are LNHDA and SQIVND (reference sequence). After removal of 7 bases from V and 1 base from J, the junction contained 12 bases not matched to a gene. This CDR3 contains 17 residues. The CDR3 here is CASMADRVAQNTGELFF. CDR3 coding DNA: TGTGCCAGTATGGCTGACAGGGTAGCACAGAACACCGGGGAGCTGTTTTTT.

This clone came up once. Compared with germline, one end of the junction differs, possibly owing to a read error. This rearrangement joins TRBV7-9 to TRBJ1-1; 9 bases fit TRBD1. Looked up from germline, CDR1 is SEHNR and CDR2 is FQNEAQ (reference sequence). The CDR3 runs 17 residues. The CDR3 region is CAGSPRPGQGTNTEAFF. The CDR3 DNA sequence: TGTGCCGGCAGCCCCAGACCAGGACAGGGGACGAACACTGAAGCTTTCTTT.

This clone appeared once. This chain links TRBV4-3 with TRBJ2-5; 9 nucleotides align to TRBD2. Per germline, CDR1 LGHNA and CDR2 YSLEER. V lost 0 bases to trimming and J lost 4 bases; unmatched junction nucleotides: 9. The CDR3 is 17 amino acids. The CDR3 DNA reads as TGCGCCAGCAGCCAAGATGGGAGTAGCGGGGGAGGAGAGACCCAGTACTTC. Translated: CASSQDGSSGGGETQYF.

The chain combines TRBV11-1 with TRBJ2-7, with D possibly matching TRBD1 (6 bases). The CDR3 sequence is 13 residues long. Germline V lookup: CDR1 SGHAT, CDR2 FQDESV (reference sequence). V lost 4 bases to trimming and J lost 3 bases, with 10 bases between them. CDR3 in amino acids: CASSSPTGYEQYF. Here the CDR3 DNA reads TGTGCCAGCAGCTCTCCGACAGGCTACGAGCAGTACTTC.

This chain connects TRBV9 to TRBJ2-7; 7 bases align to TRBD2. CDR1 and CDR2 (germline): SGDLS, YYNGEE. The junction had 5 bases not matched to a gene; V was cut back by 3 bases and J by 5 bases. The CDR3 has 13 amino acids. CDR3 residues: CASSARLADEQYF. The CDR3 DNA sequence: TGTGCCAGCAGCGCCCGACTAGCCGACGAGCAGTACTTC.

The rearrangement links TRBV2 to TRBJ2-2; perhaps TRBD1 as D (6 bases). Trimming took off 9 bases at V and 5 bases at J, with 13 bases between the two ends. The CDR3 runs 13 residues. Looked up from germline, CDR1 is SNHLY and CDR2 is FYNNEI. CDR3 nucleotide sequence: TGTGCCAGGCAGGGGCCGGGGACCGGGGAGCTGTTTTTT. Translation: CARQGPGTGELFF. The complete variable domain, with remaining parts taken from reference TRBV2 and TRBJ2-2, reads EPEVTQTPSHQVTQMGQEVILRCVPISNHLYFYWYRQILGQKVEFLVSFYNNEISEKSEIFDDQFSVERPDGSNFTLKIRSTKLEDSAMYFCARQGPGTGELFFGEGSRLTVL.

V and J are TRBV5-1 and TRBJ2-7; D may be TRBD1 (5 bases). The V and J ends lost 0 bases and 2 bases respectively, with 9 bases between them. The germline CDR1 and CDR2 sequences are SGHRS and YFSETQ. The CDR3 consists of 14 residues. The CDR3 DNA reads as TGCGCCAGCAGCTTGGGGTCAGGGCCCTACGAGCAGTACTTC. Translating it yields CASSLGSGPYEQYF.

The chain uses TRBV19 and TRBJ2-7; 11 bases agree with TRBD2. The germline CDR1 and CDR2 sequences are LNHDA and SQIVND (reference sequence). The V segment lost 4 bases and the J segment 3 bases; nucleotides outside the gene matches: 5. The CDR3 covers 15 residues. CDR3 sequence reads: CASSRLAGIDYEQYF. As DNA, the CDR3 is TGTGCCAGTAGTAGACTAGCGGGGATCGACTACGAGCAGTACTTC.

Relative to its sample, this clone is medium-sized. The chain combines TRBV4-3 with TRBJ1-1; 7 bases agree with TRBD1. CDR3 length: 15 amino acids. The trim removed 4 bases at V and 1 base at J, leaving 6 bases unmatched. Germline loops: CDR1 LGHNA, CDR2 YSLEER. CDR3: CASSREGQPNTEAFF. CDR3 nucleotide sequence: TGCGCCAGCAGCCGAGAGGGACAGCCGAACACTGAAGCTTTCTTT.

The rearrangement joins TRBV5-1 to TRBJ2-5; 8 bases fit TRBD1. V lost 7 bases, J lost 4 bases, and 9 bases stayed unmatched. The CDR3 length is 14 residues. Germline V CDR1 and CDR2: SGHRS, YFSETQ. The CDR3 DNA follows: TGCGCCAGCCCCCCCGACAGGGGAGGAGAGACCCAGTACTTC. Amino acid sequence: CASPPDRGGETQYF. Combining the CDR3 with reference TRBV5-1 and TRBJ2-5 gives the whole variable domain KAGVTQTPRYLIKTRGQQVTLSCSPISGHRSVSWYQQTPGQGLQFLFEYFSETQRNKGNFPGRFSGRQFSNSRSEMNVSTLELGDSALYLCASPPDRGGETQYFGPGTRLLVL.

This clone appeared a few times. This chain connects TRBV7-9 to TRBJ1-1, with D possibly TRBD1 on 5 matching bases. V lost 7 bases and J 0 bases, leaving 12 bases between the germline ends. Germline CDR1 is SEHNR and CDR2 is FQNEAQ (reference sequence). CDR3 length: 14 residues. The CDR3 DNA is TGTGCCAGCAATTTCCGACAGTTGAACACTGAAGCTTTCTTT. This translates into CASNFRQLNTEAFF.

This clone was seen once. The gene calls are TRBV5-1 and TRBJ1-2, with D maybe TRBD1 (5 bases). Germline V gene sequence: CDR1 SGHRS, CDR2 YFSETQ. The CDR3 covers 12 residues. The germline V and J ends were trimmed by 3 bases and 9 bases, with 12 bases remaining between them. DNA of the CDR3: TGCGCCAGCAGCTCGGACACAAGGCGCTACACCTTC. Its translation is CASSSDTRRYTF.

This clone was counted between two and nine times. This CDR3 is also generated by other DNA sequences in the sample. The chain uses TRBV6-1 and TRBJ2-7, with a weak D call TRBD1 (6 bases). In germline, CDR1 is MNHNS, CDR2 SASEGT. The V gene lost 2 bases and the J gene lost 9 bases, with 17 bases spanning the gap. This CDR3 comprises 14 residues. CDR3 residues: CASSESGRGEVQYF. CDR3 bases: TGTGCCAGCAGTGAAAGTGGCAGGGGAGAGGTGCAGTACTTC.

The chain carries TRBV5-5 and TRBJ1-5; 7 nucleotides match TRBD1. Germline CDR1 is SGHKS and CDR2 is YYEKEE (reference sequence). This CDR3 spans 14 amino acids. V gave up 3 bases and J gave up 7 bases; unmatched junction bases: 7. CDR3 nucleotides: TGTGCCAGCAGCTCCGGGACAGTTGGGCAGCCCCAGCATTTT. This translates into CASSSGTVGQPQHF.

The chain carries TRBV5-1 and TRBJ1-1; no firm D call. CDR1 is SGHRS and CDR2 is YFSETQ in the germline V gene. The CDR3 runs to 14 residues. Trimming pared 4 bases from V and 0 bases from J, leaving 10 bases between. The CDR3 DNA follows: TGCGCCAGCAGCCTCGACGGGTTGAACACTGAAGCTTTCTTT. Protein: CASSLDGLNTEAFF.